This T cell receptor beta chain was sequenced during a study of spatial heterogeneity in lung cancer. Study details: Detected beta-chain sequences consistently exceeded alpha-chain sequences. Every unique TCR and UMI combination, on average, appeared more than ten times in raw reads.

This clonotype has only a few counts. Its cognate antigen is unknown. This beta chain is a stray sequence in a library constructed for alpha chains; its clone size is not meaningful. Individually, TCR cDNA molecules were each labelled with a unique molecular identifier. From the 5' RACE reads, TCRdb called clonotypes with MiXCR, one entry per CDR3 protein. The sample has 17,000 or so distinct CDR3 sequences, 6.2% seen once. The CDR3 totals 15 residues. Germline assignment: CDR1 MGHRA and CDR2 YSYEKL. The J segment lost 5 bases and the V segment lost 4 bases, leaving 8 bases of the junction unmatched. Study-wide points: Alpha chain coverage of tumor T cells was estimated at approximately 7%, and beta chain coverage at roughly 14%. Expanded intratumoral alpha and beta TCR counts tracked tumor mutation counts.

Sample time point: sample taken at primary tumor resection. The source is a male donor with early-stage non-small cell lung cancer. Sequencing was performed on lung tumor tissue, taken at surgery. This chain links TRBV4-1 with TRBJ2-1; 7 positions agree with TRBD2. CDR3 sequence: CASSPDGLADNEQFF. The DNA for the CDR3 is TGCGCCAGCAGCCCGGACGGGCTAGCGGACAATGAGCAGTTCTTC.